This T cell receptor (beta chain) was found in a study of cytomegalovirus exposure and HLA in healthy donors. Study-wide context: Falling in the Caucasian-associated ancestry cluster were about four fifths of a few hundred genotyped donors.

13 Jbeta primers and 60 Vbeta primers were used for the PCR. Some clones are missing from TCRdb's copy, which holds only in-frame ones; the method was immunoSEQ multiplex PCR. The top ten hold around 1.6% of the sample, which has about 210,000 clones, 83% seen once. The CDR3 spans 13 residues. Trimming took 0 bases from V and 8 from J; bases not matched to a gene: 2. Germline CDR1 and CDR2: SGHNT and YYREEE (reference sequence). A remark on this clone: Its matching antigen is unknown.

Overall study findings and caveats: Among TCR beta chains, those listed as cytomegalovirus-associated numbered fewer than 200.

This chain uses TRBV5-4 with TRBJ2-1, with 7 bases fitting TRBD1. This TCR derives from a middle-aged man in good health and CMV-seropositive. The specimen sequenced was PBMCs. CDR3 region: CASSLGQGDEQFF. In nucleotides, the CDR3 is TGTGCCAGCAGCTTGGGGCAGGGGGATGAGCAGTTCTTC.